This T cell receptor (beta chain) was obtained from a study of human CD4 T cells and Enterobacteriaceae (dated by TCRdb to 2020 to 2021). Results the study describes overall, beyond this receptor: The reactivity of ex vivo clonotypes was inferred solely through the matching of nucleotide sequences to CFSE-low cultures from the same donors. Ex vivo, broadly cross-reactive clonotypes appeared more expanded than specific ones, with 11 of 19 and about two thirds of the roughly 35 in the top 5%.

Memory CD4+ T cells, defined as all CD4+ cells except CD45RA+CCR7+CD95- naive cells, were FACS-sorted on a FACSAria III to over 95% purity. Healthy donor blood was obtained from blood donation centers in Switzerland. Positive selection with CD4 and CD14 magnetic microbeads was used to enrich total CD4+ T cells and monocytes. CD8+, CD14+, CD16+, CD56+, CD19+ and CD25-bright cells were excluded prior to sorting. To assess in vivo expansion of bacteria-reactive clonotypes, total memory CD4+ T cells from a couple of blood donors were sequenced directly ex vivo. Isolation of peripheral blood mononuclear cells from donor blood was performed with Ficoll-Paque Plus. As regards this clone: It has no known antigen specificity. Per-base qualities were not stored, and no clone one base away is much larger.

Ex vivo total memory CD4+ samples were sequenced at deep level, with detection sensitivity of one cell in 200,000. Genomic DNA was extracted from cell pellets with the QIAamp DNA Micro Kit, and its quantity and purity were checked by spectrophotometry. TCR Vbeta CDR3 regions were amplified with the immunoSEQ multiplex PCR assay. Sequencing of amplicons was performed on the Illumina HiSeq platform. Retrieved sequences were 87 nucleotides long and contained the CDR3 region. Concerning the study's data processing: A clonotype was defined as a unique productive TCR Vbeta nucleotide sequence, quantified by productive template frequency from ImmunoSEQ Analyzer V3.0. Expanded clonotypes were defined by a threshold at the top 5th percentile of each frequency-ranked repertoire. Repertoire overlap was calculated as Chao-Jaccard using the R package fossil and displayed by nonmetric multidimensional scaling using the R package MASS. The table was pulled from immuneACCESS by TCRdb, which kept in-frame rearrangements only. Such tables lose some clones; where checked, under half of the loss comes from unresolved V genes, and the rest has no known cause. V, J and clone size reflect that table, while D and trimming were determined from the DNA. The sample records fewer than 35,000 clones, more than 80% of which are singletons. Of the sample, approximately 0.95% falls within the top ten clones.

V is reduced by 5 bases and J by 2 bases, leaving a spacing of 9 bases between them. The CDR3, from cysteine to phenylalanine, totals 13 residues. This entry keeps only the CDR3 DNA: 39 bases, framed from base 1. As encoded in the germline V gene, CDR1 is SGHTA while CDR2 is FQGNSA. This chain is built from TRBV7-2 and TRBJ1-2; the D gene is possibly TRBD1, with 5 bases matching. The TCR sequence derives from a human donor in good health. The sample comprised memory CD4+ T cells from blood. Explained via the paper, the cell subset or site label denotes: total memory CD4 T cells sorted directly ex vivo, unstimulated. The sequenced DNA is TGTGCCAGCAGCCAACAGGCCAACTATGGCTACACCTTC. Translated, this is CASSQQANYGYTF.